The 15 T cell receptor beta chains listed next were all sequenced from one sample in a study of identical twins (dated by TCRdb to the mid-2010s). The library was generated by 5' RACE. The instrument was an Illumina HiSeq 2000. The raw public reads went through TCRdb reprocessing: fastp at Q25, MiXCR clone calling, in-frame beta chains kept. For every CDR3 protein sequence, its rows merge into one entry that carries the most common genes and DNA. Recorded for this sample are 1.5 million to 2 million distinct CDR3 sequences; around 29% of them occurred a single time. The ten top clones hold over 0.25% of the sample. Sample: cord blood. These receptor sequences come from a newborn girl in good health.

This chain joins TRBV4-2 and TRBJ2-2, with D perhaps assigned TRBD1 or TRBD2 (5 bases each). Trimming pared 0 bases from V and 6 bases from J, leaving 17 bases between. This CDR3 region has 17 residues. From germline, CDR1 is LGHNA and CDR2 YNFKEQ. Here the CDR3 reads CASSQDLGWGSPGELFF. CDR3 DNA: TGTGCCAGCAGCCAAGATCTGGGGTGGGGGTCCCCCGGGGAGCTGTTTTTT.

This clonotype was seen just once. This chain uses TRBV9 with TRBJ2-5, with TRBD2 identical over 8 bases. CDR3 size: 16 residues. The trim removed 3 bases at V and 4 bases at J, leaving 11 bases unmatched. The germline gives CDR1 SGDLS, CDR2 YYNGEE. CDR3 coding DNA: TGTGCCAGCAGCGAATTAGAAGCGGGAGATGGAGAGACCCAGTACTTC. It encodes CASSELEAGDGETQYF.

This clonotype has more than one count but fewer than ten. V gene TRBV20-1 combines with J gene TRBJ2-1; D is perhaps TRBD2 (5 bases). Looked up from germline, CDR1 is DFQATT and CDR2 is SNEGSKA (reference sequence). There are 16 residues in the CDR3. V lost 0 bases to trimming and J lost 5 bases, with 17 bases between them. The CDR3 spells CSARDSSGPINNEQFF. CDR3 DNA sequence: TGCAGTGCTAGAGATTCGAGCGGTCCTATTAACAATGAGCAGTTCTTC.

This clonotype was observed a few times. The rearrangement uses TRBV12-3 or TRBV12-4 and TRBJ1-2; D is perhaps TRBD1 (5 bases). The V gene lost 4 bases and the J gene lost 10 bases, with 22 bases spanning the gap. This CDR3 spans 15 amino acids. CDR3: CASSSRPAGPLSYTF. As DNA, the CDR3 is TGTGCCAGCAGTTCCCGCCCCGCAGGGCCACTTTCCTACACCTTC.

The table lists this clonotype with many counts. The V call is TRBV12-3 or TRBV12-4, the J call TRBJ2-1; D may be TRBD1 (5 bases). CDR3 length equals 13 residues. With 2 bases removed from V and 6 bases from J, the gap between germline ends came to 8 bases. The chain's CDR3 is CASSLFQGNEQFF. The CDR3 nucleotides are TGTGCCAGCAGTTTATTCCAGGGCAATGAGCAGTTCTTC.

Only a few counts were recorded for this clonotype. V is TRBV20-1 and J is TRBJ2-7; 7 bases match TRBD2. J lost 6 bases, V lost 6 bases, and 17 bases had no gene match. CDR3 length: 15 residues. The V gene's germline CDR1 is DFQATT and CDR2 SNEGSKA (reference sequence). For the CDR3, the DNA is TGCAGTGCCACCCCTACTAGCGCTGGGGAGGCCGAGCAGTACTTC. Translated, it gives CSATPTSAGEAEQYF.

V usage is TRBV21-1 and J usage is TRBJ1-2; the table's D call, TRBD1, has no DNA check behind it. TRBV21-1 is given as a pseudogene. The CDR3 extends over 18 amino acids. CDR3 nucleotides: TGTGCCAGCAGCAAGGGAGGCCAGGGGCGAACCCCTAACTATGGCTACACCTTC. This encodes CASSKGGQGRTPNYGYTF.

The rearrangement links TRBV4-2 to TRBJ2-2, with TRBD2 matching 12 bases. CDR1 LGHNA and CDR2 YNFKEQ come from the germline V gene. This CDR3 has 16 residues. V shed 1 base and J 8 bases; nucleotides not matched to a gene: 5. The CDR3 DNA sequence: TGTGCCAGCAGCCAAGCTAGCGGGGGGGCTTTTGGGGAGCTGTTTTTT. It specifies CASSQASGGAFGELFF.

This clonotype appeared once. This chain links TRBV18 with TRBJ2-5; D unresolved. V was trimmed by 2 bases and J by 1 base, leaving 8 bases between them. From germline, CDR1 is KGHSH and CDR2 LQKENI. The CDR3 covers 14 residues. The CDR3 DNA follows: TGTGCCAGCTCACCAGATATGACCCAAGAGACCCAGTACTTC. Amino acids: CASSPDMTQETQYF.

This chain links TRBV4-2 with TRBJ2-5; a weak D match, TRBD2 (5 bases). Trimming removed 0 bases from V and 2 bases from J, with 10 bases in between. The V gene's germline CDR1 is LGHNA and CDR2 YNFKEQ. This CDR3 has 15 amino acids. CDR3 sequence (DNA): TGTGCCAGCAGCCAAGATCGGGCGGGTCAAGAGACCCAGTACTTC. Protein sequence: CASSQDRAGQETQYF.

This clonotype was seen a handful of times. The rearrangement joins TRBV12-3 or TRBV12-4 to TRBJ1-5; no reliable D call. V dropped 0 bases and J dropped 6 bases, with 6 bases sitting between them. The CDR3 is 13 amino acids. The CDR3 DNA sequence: TGTGCCAGCAGTTTAGCCCCGGGTCAGCCCCAGCATTTT. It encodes CASSLAPGQPQHF.

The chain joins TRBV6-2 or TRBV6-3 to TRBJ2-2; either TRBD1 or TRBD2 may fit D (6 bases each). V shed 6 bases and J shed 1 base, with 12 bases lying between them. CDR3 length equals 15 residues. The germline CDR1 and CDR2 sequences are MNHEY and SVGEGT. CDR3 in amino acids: CASRWGAENTGELFF. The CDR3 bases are TGTGCCAGCAGGTGGGGGGCGGAGAACACCGGGGAGCTGTTTTTT.

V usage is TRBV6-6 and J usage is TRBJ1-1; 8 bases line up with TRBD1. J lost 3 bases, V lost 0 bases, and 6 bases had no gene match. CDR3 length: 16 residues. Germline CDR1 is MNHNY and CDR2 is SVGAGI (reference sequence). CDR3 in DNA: TGTGCCAGCAGTTACTCGGCAGGGGGCCGGGACACTGAAGCTTTCTTT. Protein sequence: CASSYSAGGRDTEAFF.

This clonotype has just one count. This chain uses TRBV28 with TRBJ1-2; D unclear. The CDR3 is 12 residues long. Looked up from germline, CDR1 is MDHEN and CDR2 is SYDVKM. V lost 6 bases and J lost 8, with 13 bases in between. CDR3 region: CASRSMNNGYTF. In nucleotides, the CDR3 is TGTGCCAGCAGATCCATGAACAACGGCTACACCTTC.

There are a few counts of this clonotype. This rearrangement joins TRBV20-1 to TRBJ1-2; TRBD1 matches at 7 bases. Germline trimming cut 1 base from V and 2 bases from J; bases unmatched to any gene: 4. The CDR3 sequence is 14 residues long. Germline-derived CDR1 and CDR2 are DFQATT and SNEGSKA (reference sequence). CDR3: CSARVRGPNYGYTF. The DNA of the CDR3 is TGCAGTGCTAGAGTAAGGGGGCCAAACTATGGCTACACCTTC.